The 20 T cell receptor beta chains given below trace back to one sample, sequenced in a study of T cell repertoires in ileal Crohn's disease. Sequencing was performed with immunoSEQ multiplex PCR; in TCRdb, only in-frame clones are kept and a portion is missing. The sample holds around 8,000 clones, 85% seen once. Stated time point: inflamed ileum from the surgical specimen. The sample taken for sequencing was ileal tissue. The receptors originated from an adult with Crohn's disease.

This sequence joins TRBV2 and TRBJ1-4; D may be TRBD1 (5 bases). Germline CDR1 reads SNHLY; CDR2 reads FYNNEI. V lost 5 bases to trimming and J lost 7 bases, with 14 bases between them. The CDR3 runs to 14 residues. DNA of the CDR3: TGTGCCAGCAGTAAAGGGGAAGAGAGTGAAAAACTGTTTTTT. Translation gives CASSKGEESEKLFF.

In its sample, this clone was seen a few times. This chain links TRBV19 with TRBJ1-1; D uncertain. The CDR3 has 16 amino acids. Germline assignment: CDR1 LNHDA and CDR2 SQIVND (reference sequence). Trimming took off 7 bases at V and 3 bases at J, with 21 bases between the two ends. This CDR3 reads CASIAIDHHRDTEAFF. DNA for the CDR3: TGTGCCAGTATTGCAATCGATCATCATCGGGACACTGAAGCTTTCTTT.

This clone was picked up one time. In nucleotides, the CDR3 is TGTGCCAGCTCACCATCGGGGGCGGGGAACACCGGGGAGCTGTTTTTT. Its translation: CASSPSGAGNTGELFF. The chain employs TRBV18 and TRBJ2-2; D possibly uses TRBD1 or TRBD2 (6 bases each). CDR1 and CDR2 (germline): KGHSH, LQKENI. The CDR3 sequence is 16 residues long. V lost 2 bases, J lost 1 base, and 11 bases lay in between.

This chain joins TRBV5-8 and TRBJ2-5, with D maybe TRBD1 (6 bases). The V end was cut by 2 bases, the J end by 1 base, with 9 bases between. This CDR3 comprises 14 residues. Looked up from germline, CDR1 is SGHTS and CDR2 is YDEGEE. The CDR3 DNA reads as TGTGCCAGCAGCTTTTACAGGGTCCAAGAGACCCAGTACTTC. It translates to CASSFYRVQETQYF.

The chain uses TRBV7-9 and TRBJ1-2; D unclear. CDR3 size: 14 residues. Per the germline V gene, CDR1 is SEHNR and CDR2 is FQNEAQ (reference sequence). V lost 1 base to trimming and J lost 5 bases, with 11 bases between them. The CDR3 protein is CASSLDAGSYGYTF. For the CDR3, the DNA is TGTGCCAGCAGCTTAGATGCGGGTTCGTATGGCTACACCTTC.

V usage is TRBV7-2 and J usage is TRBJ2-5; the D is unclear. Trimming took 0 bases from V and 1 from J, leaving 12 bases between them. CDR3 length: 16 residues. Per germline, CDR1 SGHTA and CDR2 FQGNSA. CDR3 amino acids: CASSLALDWAQETQYF. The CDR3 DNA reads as TGTGCCAGCAGCTTAGCCCTAGACTGGGCCCAAGAGACCCAGTACTTC.

CDR3 region: CASSGDRPGELFF. The DNA of the CDR3 is TGCGCCAGCAGCGGGGACAGGCCCGGGGAGCTGTTTTTT. This rearrangement joins TRBV5-1 to TRBJ2-2, with 8 bases that match TRBD1. Germline V CDR1 and CDR2: SGHRS, YFSETQ. The CDR3 is 13 amino acids. The J segment lost 6 bases and the V segment lost 4 bases, leaving 2 bases of the junction unmatched.

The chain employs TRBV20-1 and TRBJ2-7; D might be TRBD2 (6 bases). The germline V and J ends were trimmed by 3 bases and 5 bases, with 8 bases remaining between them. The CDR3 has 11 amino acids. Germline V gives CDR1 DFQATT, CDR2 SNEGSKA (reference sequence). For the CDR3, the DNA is TGCAGTGCTAGCTCGGGGGACGAGCAGTACTTC. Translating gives CSASSGDEQYF.

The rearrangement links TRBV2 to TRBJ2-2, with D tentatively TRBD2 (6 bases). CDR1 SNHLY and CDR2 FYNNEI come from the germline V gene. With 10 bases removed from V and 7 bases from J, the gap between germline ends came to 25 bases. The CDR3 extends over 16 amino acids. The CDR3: CATVLSGLPVGGELFF. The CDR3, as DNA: TGTGCCACCGTTTTATCGGGACTCCCGGTTGGCGGGGAGCTGTTTTTT.

CDR3 DNA: TGTGCCATCAGTGAGCATTACGGGAGGCGAATCACTGAAGCTTTCTTT. Translated: CAISEHYGRRITEAFF. The J gene is TRBJ1-1, the V gene TRBV10-3; D is unresolved. V shed 2 bases and J shed 4 bases, with 17 bases lying between them. This CDR3 has 16 residues. Germline V gene sequence: CDR1 ENHRY, CDR2 SYGVKD.

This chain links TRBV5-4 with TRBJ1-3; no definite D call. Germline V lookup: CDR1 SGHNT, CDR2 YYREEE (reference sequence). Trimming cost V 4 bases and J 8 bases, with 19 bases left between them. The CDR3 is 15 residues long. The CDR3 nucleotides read TGTGCCAGCAGCGAGGATTCCCTGCTCGGAGACACCATATATTTT. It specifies CASSEDSLLGDTIYF.

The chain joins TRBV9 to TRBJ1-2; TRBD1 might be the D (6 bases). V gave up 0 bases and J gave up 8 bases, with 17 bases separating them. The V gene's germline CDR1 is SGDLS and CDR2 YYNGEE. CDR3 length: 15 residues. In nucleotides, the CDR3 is TGTGCCAGCAGCGTAGATGGGGCCCCAGGACAGGGCTACACCTTC. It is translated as CASSVDGAPGQGYTF.

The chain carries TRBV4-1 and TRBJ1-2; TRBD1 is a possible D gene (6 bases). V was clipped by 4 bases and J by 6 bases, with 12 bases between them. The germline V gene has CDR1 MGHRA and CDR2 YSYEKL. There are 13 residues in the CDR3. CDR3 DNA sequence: TGCGCCAGCAGCCGCACGACAGGCAATGGCTACACCTTC. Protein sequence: CASSRTTGNGYTF.

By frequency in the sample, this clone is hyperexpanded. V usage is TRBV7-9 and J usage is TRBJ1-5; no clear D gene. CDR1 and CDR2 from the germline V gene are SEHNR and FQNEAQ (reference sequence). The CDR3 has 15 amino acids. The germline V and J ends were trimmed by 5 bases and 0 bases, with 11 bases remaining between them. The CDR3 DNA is TGTGCCAGCAGCCCCGAGGGAGATAGCAATCAGCCCCAGCATTTT. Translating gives CASSPEGDSNQPQHF.

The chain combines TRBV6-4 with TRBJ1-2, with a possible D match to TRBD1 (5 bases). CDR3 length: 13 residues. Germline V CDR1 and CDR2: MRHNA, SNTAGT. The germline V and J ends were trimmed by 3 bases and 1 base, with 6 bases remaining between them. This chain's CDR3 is CASSEDNNYGYTF. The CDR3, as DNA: TGTGCCAGCAGTGAGGACAATAACTATGGCTACACCTTC.

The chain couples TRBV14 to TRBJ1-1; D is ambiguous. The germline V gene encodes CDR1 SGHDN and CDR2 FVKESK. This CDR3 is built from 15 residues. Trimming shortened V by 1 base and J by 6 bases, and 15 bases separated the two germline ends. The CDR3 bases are TGTGCCAGCAGCCAAGTAGGGAAAGAGGACCCTGAAGCTTTCTTT. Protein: CASSQVGKEDPEAFF.

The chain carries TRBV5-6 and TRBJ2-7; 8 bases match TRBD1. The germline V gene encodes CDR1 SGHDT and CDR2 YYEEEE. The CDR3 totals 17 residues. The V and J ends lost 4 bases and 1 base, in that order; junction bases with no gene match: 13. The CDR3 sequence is CASSPSRRGQESYEQYF. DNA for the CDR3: TGTGCCAGCAGCCCATCACGCCGGGGACAGGAGTCCTACGAGCAGTACTTC.

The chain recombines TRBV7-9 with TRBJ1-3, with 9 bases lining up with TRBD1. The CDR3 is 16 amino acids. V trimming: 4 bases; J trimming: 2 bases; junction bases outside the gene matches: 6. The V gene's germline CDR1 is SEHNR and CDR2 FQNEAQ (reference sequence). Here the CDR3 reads CASSSMRQGAGNTIYF. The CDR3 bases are TGTGCCAGCAGCTCTATGAGACAGGGGGCTGGAAACACCATATATTTT.

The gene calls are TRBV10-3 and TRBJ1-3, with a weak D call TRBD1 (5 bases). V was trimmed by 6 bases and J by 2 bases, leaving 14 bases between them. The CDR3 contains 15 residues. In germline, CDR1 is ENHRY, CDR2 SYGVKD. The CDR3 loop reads CAISPQDRTGNTIYF. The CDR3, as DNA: TGTGCCATCAGCCCACAGGACCGCACTGGAAACACCATATATTTT.

CDR3 sequence reads: CASSVEYSNQPQHF. The CDR3 bases are TGTGCCAGCAGTGTGGAGTATAGCAATCAGCCCCAGCATTTT. The chain joins TRBV6-5 to TRBJ1-5; D call uncertain. V gave up 5 bases and J gave up 0 bases, with 8 bases separating them. Germline loops: CDR1 MNHEY, CDR2 SVGAGI. The CDR3 runs to 14 residues.